This record covers a single T cell receptor beta chain. As yet, its antigen is unknown. This specimen belongs to a study of a mutant IDH1 vaccine in newly diagnosed glioma. Method: immunoSEQ multiplex PCR; TCRdb's copy keeps in-frame clones and lacks some. The top ten hold 0.5% to 0.65% of the sample, which has 95,000 to 120,000 clones, under 90% seen once. V lost 5 bases, J lost 5 bases, and 6 bases stayed unmatched. Germline CDR1 reads MDHEN; CDR2 reads SYDVKM. There are 15 residues in the CDR3. Time point meaning: week 11, during vaccination. Doses of 300 ug of mutant IDH1 20-mer peptide were given with topical imiquimod. Diagnosis in the donors showed new WHO grade 3 or 4 astrocytomas that were IDH1-mutant and ATRX-lost.

J is TRBJ2-5 and V is TRBV28, with 12 bases identical to TRBD2. The sequenced sample was PBMCs, obtained from a glioma patient whose treatment included an IDH1 peptide vaccine. The TCR sequence derives from a woman in her forties or fifties with glioma. CDR3 nucleotide sequence: TGTGCCAGCAGTCCGCTAGCGGGAGGGCCGGAGACCCAGTACTTC. Translating it yields CASSPLAGGPETQYF.